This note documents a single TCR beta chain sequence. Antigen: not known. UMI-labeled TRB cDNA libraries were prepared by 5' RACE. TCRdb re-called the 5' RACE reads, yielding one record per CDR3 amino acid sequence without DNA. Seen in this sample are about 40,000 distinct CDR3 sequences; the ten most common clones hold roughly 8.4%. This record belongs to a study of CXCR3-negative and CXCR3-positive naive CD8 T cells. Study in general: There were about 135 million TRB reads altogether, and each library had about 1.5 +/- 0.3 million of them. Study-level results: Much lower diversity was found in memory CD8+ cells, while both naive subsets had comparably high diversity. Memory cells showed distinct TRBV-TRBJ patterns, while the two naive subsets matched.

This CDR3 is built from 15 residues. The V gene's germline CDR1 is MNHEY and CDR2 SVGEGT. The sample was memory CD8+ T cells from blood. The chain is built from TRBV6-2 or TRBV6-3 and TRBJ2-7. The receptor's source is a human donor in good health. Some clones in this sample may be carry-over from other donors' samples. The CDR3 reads CASSLDSFNSYEQYF.